This T cell receptor (beta chain) was documented in a study of blood T cell repertoires in COVID-19. Here immunoSEQ multiplex PCR was the method, and the copy in TCRdb shows in-frame clones only, minus some. The sample includes roughly 300,000 clones, more than 75% seen only once; the top ten take about 4.6%. The V gene end was trimmed by 0 bases and the J gene end by 4 bases; junction bases not matched to a gene: 3. From germline, CDR1 is KGHSY and CDR2 FQNENV. The CDR3 loop spans 16 amino acids. Among Cohort 3 donors, those recovered had two negative PCRs, clearance, or symptom resolution. The chain employs TRBV16 and TRBJ2-2; TRBD1 matches at 9 bases. The TCR comes from a young man who had recovered from COVID-19. Sequenced: PBMCs or T cells enriched from blood (not recorded which). For the CDR3, the DNA is TGTGCCAGCAGCCAATCCACAGGGGGCCTCACCGGGGAGCTGTTTTTT. Its protein product is CASSQSTGGLTGELFF.